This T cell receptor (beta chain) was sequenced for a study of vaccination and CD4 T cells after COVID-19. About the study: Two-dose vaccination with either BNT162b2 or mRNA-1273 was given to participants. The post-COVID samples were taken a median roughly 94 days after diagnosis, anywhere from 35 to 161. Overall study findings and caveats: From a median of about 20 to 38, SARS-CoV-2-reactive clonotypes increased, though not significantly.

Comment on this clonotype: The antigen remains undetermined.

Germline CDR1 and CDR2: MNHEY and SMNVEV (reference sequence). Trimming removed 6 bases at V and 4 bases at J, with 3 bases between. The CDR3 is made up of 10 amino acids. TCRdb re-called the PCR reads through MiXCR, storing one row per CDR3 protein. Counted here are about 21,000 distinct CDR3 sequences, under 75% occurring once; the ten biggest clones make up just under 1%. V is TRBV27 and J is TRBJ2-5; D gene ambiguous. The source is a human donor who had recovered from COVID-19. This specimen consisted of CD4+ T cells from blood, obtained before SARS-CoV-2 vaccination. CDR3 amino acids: CASRGETQYF. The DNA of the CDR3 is TGTGCCAGCAGAGGAGAGACCCAGTACTTC.